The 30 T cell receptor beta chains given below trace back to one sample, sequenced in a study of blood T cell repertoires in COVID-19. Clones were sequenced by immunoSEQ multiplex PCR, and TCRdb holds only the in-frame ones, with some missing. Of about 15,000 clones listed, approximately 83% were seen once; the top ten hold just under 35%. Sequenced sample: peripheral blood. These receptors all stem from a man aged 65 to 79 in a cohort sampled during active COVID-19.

CDR3 in DNA: TGCAGTGATAGGGGCGAGAATGAGCAGTTCTTC. Encoded protein: CSDRGENEQFF. The chain carries TRBV20-1 and TRBJ2-1; tentative D call: TRBD1 (5 bases). Trimming took 7 bases from V and 7 from J, leaving 11 bases between them. The CDR3 covers 11 residues. From germline, CDR1 is DFQATT and CDR2 SNEGSKA (reference sequence).

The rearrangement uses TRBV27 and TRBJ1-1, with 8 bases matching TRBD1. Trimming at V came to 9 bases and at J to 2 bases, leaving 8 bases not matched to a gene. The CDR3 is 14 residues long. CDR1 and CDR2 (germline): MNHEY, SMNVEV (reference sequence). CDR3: CASMVDRVNTEAFF. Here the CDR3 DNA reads TGTGCCAGTATGGTGGACAGGGTTAACACTGAAGCTTTCTTT.

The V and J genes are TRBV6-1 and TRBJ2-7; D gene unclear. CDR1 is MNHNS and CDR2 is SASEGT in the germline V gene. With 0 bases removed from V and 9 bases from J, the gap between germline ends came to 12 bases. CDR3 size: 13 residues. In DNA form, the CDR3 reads TGTGCCAGCAGTGAAGCTGCTAGATTGGGGCAGTACTTC. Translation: CASSEAARLGQYF.

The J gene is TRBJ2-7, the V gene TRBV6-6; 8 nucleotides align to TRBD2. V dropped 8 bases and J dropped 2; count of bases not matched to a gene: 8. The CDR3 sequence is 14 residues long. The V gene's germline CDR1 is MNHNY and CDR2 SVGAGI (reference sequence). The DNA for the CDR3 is TGTGCCAGCGGAGTAGCGGGGCATGCCTACGAGCAGTACTTC. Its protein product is CASGVAGHAYEQYF.

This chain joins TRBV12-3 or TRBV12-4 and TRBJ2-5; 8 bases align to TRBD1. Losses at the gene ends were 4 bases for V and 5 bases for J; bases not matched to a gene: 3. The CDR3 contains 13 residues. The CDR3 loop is CASSSDRDETQYF. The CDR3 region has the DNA TGTGCCAGCAGTTCGGACAGGGACGAGACCCAGTACTTC.

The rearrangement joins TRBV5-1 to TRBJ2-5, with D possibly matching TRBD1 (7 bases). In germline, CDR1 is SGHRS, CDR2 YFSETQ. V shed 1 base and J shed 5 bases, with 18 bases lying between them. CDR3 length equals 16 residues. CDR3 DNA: TGCGCCAGCAGCTTGCAGGGGGGAGAGGGATGGGAGACCCAGTACTTC. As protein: CASSLQGGEGWETQYF.

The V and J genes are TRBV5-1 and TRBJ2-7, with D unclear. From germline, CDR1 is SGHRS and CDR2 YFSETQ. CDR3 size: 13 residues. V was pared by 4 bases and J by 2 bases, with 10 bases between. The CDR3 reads CASSETYPYEQYF. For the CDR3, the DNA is TGCGCCAGCAGCGAAACTTATCCCTACGAGCAGTACTTC. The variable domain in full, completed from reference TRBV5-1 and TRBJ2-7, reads KAGVTQTPRYLIKTRGQQVTLSCSPISGHRSVSWYQQTPGQGLQFLFEYFSETQRNKGNFPGRFSGRQFSNSRSEMNVSTLELGDSALYLCASSETYPYEQYFGPGTRLTVT.

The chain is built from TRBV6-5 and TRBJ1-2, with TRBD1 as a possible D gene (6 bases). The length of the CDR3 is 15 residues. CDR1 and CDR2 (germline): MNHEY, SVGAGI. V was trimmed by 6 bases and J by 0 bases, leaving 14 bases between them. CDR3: CASRTGTPSNYGYTF. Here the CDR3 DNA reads TGTGCCAGCAGAACCGGGACACCTTCTAACTATGGCTACACCTTC.

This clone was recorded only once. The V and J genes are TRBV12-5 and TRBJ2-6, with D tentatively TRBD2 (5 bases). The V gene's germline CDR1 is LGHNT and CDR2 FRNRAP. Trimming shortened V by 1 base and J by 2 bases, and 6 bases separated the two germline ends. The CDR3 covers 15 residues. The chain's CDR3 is CASGLGGAGANVLTF. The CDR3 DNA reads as TGTGCTAGTGGTTTGGGGGGAGCTGGGGCCAACGTCCTGACTTTC. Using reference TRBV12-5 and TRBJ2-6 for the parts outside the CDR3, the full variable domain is DARVTQTPRHKVTEMGQEVTMRCQPILGHNTVFWYRQTMMQGLELLAYFRNRAPLDDSGMPKDRFSAEMPDATLATLKIQPSEPRDSAVYFCASGLGGAGANVLTFGAGSRLTVL.

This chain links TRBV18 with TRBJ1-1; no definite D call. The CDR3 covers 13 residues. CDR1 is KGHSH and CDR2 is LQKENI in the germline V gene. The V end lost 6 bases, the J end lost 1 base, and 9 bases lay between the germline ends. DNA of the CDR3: TGTGCCAGCTCCCGTCAGGCGAACACTGAAGCTTTCTTT. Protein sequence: CASSRQANTEAFF.

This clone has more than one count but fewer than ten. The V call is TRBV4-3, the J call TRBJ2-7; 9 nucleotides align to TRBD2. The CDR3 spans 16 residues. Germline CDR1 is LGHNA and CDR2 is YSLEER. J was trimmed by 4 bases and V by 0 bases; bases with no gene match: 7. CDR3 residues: CASSQDLTSGQYEQYF. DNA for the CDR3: TGCGCCAGCAGCCAAGATTTGACTAGCGGCCAATACGAGCAGTACTTC.

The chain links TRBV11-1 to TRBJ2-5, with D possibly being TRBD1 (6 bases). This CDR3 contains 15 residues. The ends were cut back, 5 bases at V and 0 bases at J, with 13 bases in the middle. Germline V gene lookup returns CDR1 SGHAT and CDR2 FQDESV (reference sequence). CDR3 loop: CASSLQGAYQETQYF. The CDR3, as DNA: TGTGCCAGCAGCCTACAGGGCGCGTACCAAGAGACCCAGTACTTC.

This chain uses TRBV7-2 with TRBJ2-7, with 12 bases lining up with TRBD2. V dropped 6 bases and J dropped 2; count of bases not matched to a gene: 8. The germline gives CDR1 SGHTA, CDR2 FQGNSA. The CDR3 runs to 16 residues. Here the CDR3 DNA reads TGTGCCAGCAGAGTAATGCCTAGCGGGAGGGCCTACGAGCAGTACTTC. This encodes CASRVMPSGRAYEQYF.

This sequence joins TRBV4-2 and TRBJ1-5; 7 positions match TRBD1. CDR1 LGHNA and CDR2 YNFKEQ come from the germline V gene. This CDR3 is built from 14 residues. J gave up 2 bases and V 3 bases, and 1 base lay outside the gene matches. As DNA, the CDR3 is TGTGCCAGCAGCCACGACAGGGGCAATCAGCCCCAGCATTTT. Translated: CASSHDRGNQPQHF.

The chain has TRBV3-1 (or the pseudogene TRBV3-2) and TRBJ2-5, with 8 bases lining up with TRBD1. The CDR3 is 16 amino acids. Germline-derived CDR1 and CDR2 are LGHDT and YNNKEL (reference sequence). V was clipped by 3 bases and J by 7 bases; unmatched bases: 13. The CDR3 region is CASSHLPGQVLGTQYF. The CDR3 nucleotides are TGTGCCAGCAGCCATCTACCGGGACAGGTACTAGGGACCCAGTACTTC.

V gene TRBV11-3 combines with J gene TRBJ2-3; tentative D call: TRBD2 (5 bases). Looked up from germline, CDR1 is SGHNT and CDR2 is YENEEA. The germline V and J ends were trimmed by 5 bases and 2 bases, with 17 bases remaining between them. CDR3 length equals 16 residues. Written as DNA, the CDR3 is TGTGCCAGCAGCGCCGGACTCGCTCCCTACACAGATACGCAGTATTTT. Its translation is CASSAGLAPYTDTQYF.

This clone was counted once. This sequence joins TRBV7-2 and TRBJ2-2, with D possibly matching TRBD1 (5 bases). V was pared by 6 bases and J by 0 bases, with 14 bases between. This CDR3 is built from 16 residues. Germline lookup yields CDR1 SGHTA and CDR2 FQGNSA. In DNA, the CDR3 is TGTGCCAGCAGGCCTTGGGGCAGGTCGAACACCGGGGAGCTGTTTTTT. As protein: CASRPWGRSNTGELFF. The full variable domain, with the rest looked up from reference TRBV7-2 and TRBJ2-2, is GAGVSQSPSNKVTEKGKDVELRCDPISGHTALYWYRQSLGQGLEFLIYFQGNSAPDKSGLPSDRFSAERTGGSVSTLTIQRTQQEDSAVYLCASRPWGRSNTGELFFGEGSRLTVL.

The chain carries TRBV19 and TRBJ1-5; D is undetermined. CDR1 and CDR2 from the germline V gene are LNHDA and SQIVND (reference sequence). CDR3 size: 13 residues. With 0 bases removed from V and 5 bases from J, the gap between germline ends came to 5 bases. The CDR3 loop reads CASSIEAYQPQHF. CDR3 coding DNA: TGTGCCAGTAGTATAGAGGCATATCAGCCCCAGCATTTT.

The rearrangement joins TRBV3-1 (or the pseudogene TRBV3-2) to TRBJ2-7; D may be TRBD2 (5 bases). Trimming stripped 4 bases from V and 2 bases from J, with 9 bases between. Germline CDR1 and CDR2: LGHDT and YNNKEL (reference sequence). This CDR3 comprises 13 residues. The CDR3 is CASSRLGTYEQYF. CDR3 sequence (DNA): TGTGCCAGCAGCCGTCTCGGGACCTACGAGCAGTACTTC.

The DNA for the CDR3 is TGTGCCAGCAGGAACATGAACACTGAAGCTTTCTTT. Translated: CASRNMNTEAFF. V usage is TRBV12-3 or TRBV12-4 and J usage is TRBJ1-1; D not certain. The CDR3 covers 12 residues. V lost 6 bases and J 0 bases, leaving 5 bases between the germline ends.

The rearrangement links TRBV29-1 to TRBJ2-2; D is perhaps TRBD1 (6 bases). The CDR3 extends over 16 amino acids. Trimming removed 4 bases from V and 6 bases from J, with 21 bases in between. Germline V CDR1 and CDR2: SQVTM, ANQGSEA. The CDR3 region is CSVAGGEGLGPGELFF. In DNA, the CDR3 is TGCAGCGTTGCTGGGGGCGAAGGCTTAGGGCCCGGGGAGCTGTTTTTT.

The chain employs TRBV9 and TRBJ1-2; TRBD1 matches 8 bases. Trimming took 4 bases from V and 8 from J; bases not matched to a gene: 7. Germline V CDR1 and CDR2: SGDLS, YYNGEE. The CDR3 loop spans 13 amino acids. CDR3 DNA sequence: TGTGCCAGCAGCAGACCAGGGGGCACGGGCTACACCTTC. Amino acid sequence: CASSRPGGTGYTF.

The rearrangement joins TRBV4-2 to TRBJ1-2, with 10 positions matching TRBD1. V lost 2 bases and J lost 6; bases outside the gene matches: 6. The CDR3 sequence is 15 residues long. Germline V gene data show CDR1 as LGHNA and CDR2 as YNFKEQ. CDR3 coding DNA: TGTGCCAGCAGCCAAACCTTGACAGGGGGCGATGGCTACACCTTC. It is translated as CASSQTLTGGDGYTF.

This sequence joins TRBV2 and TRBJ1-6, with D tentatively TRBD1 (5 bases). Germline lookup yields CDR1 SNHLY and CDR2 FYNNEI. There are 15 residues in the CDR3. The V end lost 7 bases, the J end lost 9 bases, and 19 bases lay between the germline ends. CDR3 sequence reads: CASTGGGDGGSPLHF. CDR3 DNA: TGTGCCAGCACCGGGGGAGGGGATGGCGGTTCACCCCTCCACTTT.

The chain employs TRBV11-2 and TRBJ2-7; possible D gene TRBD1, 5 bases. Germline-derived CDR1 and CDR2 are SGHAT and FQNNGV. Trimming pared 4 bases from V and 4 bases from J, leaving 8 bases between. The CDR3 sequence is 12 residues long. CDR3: CASSSDNYEQYF. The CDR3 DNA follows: TGTGCCAGCAGCTCGGACAATTACGAGCAGTACTTC.

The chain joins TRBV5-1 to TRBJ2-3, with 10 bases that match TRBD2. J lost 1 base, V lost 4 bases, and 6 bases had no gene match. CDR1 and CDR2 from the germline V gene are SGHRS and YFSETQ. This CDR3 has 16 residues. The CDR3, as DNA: TGCGCCAGCAGCGAACTAGCGGGGAAGCGCACAGATACGCAGTATTTT. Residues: CASSELAGKRTDTQYF.

The CDR3 DNA is TGTGCCACCAGTGATCCCCCCCGCTCCTACGAGCAGTACTTC. Translated: CATSDPPRSYEQYF. The V call is TRBV24-1, the J call TRBJ2-7; D remains unclear. V was trimmed by 3 bases and J by 0 bases, leaving 8 bases between them. Germline lookup yields CDR1 KGHDR and CDR2 SFDVKD. The CDR3 runs to 14 residues.

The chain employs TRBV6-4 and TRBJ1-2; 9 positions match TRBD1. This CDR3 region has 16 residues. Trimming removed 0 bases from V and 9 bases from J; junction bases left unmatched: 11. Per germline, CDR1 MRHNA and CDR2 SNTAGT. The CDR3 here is CASSDSTGGGHHSYTF. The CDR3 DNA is TGTGCCAGCAGTGACTCGACAGGGGGTGGTCATCATAGCTACACCTTC.

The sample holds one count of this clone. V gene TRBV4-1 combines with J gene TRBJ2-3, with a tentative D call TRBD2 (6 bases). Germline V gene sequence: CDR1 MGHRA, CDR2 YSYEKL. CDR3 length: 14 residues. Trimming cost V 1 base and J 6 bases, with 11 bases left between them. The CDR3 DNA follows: TGCGCCAGCAGCCAAGTACTAGCTTGGGATACGCAGTATTTT. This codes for CASSQVLAWDTQYF.

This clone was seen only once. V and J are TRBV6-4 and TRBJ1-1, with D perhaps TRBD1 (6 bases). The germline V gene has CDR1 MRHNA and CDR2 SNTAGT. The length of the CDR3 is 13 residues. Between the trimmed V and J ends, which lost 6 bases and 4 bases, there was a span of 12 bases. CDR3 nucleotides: TGTGCCAGCAGCGGAGGGGGGGTCACTGAAGCTTTCTTT. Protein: CASSGGGVTEAFF.